This TCR beta chain was found in a study of graft-versus-host responses after intestinal transplantation. Study summary: Induction using anti-thymocyte globulin, followed by tacrolimus and steroids for approximately 3 years, was given to all recipients.

The table came from immunoSEQ multiplex PCR; TCRdb's copy has only in-frame clones and leaves some out. This table has 15,000 to 20,000 clones, approximately 82% appearing once. Graft material was processed, releasing intraepithelial and lamina propria lymphocytes. Findings and caveats of the study: GvH clones were found in recipient marrow; some appeared first in ileum or blood. There was an association between peak levels of circulating GvH clones and early post-transplant HvG declines. When patients had graft-donor T cell macrochimerism, their allografts held high graft-versus-host to host-versus-graft clonal ratios.

V was clipped by 1 base and J by 6 bases, with 15 bases between them. The CDR3 loop spans 16 amino acids. The germline gives CDR1 SNHLY, CDR2 FYNNEI. Points on this clone: The target antigen is unknown.

This TCR was recovered from a human patient who received an intestinal transplant, so some T cells may come from the graft donor. The V and J genes are TRBV2 and TRBJ1-4, with D maybe TRBD1 (5 bases). Sequences were derived from ileum tissue, sampled 17 days after transplant. For the CDR3, the DNA is TGTGCCAGCAGTGAAGGTTGGGGGGAGCAGTATGAAAAACTGTTTTTT. Encoded protein: CASSEGWGEQYEKLFF.